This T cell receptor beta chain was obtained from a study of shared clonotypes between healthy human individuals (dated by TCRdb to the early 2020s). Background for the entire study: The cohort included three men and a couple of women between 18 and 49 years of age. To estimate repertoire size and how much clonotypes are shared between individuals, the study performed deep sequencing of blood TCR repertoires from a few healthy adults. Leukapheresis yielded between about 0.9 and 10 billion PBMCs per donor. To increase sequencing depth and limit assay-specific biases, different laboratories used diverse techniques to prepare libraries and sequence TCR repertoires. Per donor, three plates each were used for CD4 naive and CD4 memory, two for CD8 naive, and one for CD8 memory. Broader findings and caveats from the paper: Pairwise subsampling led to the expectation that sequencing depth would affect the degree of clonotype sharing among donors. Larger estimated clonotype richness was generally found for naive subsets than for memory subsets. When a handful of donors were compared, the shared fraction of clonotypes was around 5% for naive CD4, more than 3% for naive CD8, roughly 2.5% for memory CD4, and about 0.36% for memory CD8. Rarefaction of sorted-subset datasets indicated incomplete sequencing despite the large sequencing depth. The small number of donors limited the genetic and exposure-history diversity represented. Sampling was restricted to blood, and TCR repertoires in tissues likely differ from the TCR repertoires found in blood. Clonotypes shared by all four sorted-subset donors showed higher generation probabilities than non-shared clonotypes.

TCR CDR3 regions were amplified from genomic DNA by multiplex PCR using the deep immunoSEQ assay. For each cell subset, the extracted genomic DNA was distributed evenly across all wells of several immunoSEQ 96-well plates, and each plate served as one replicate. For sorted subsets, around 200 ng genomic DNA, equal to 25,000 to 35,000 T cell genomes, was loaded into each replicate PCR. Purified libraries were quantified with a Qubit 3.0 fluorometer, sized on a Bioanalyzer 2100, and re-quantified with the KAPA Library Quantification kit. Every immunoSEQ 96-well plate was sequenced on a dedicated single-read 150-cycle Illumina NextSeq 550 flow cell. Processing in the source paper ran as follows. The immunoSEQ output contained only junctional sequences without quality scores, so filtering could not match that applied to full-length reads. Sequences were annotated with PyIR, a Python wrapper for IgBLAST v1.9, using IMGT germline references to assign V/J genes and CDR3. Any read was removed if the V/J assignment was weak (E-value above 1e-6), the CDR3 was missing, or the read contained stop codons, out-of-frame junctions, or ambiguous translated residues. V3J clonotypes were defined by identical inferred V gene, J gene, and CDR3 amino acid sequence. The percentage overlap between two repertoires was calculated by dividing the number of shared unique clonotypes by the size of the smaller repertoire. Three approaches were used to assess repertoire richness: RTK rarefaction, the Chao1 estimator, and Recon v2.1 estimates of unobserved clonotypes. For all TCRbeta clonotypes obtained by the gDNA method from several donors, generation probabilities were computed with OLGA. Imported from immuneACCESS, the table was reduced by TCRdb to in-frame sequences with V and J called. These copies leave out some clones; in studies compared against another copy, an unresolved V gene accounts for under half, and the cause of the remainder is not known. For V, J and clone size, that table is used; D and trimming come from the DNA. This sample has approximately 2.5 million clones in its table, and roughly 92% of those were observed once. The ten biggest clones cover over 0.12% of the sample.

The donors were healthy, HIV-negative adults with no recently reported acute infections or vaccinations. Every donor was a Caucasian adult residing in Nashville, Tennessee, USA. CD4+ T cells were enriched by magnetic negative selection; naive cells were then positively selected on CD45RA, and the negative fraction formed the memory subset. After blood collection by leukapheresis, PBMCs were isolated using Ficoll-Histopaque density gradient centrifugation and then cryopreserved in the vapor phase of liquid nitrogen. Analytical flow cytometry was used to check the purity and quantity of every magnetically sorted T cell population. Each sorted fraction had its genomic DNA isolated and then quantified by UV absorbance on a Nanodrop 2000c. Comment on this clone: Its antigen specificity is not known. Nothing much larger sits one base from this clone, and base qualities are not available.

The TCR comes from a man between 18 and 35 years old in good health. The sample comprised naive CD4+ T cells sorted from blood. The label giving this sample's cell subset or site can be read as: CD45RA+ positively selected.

The DNA sequence is TGTGCCAGCAGTGAAAATGGATACAGGGGCGAGCAGTACTTC. The encoded protein is CASSENGYRGEQYF. Recombination joined TRBV6-1 with TRBJ2-7, with 7 bases aligning to TRBD1. Trimmed from V: 2 bases; trimmed from J: 6 bases; junction bases lacking a gene match: 7. The CDR3 goes from the cysteine to the phenylalanine over 14 residues. The only DNA kept is the CDR3, 42 bases in frame from the first base. Taken from the germline V gene, the CDR1 and CDR2 loops are MNHNS and SASEGT.